The entry below gives a single T cell receptor (beta chain) sequence along with its context. Its specificity is unknown. Clones were sequenced by immunoSEQ multiplex PCR, and TCRdb holds only the in-frame ones, with some missing. The table lists 80,000 to 100,000 clones, around 90% of them singletons. This sample is drawn from a study of OX40 agonist ivuxolimab in advanced cancers. Looking at the study overall: Those treated in dose escalation had hepatocellular carcinoma, melanoma, renal cell cancer or head and neck cancer. Prior therapy, whether anti-PD-1, anti-PD-L1 or anti-CTLA-4, was allowed, and less than 45% had some. Notes on the study in general: Within 6 weeks, CD4+ and CD8+ blood T cells expanded clonally at 0.1 to 3.0 mg/kg.

Patients were ineligible given autoimmune disease history or systemic immunosuppression. The length of the CDR3 is 14 residues. The V and J ends lost 7 bases and 3 bases, in that order; junction bases with no gene match: 5. Germline CDR1 reads SGHAT; CDR2 reads FQNNGV. The sequence was obtained from an adult with an advanced solid tumor such as melanoma, head and neck, liver or kidney cancer. This specimen was CD4+ or CD8+ T cells sorted from blood, taken in a trial of the OX40 agonist ivuxolimab. V is TRBV11-2 and J is TRBJ1-4; 7 nucleotides align to TRBD1. The CDR3 region is CASTKGAANEKLFF. The CDR3 coding sequence is TGTGCCAGCACTAAGGGGGCAGCTAATGAAAAACTGTTTTTT.